The rows below give T cell receptor beta chains drawn from one sample of a study of control samples from healthy donors and cancer patients. The method was immunoSEQ multiplex PCR; TCRdb's version includes in-frame clones alone and lacks a portion of them. Found here are over 50,000 clones, 80% of them singletons; the top ten hold about 9.5%. Sequenced material: blood. The receptor set was obtained from a man between 70 and 80 years old in good health. CDR3s include the opening cysteine and the closing phenylalanine or tryptophan. The D gene is left open where the match is weak. Size is omitted from some rows. Given values are once, few, many or a class for expanded clones.

d_call,v_call,j_call,clone_size,cdr3_length,cdr3_nt,cdr3_aa
NA,TRBV18,TRBJ1-2,few,13,TGTGCCAGCTCCCCAGGGCGTTCTTATGGCTACACCTTC,CASSPGRSYGYTF
TRBD1,TRBV7-9,TRBJ1-1,NA,16,TGTGCCAGCAGCTTCCCGGGACAGGGAGTAGGCACTGAAGCTTTCTTT,CASSFPGQGVGTEAFF
NA,TRBV10-3,TRBJ2-1,NA,14,TGTGCCACCCGACATGGGGACGTCTACAATGAGCAGTTCTTC,CATRHGDVYNEQFF
TRBD2,TRBV7-9,TRBJ2-7,NA,14,TGTGCCAGCAGCTTCCGGGCGGGGGGGTACGAGCAGTACTTC,CASSFRAGGYEQYF
NA,TRBV14,TRBJ1-5,NA,19,TGTGCCAGCAGCCAAGACCCCTCCCGGGACCTTCGTTCCAATCAGCCCCAGCATTTT,CASSQDPSRDLRSNQPQHF
TRBD1,TRBV11-1,TRBJ2-1,NA,16,TGTGCCAGCAGCCATGGACAGGGGGCGGTTCGGAATGAGCAGTTCTTC,CASSHGQGAVRNEQFF
NA,TRBV25-1,TRBJ2-5,NA,14,TGTGCCAGCAGTGAATTTGTTCTTCAAGAGACCCAGTACTTC,CASSEFVLQETQYF
TRBD2,TRBV2,TRBJ2-1,NA,16,TGTGCCAGCTGGAGTAGCGGGAGAGGAACCTACAATGAGCAGTTCTTC,CASWSSGRGTYNEQFF
NA,TRBV28,TRBJ1-5,NA,16,TGTGCCAGCAGTCCTTTCTCCGGGACATATAACCAGCCCCAGCATTTT,CASSPFSGTYNQPQHF
NA,TRBV5-6,TRBJ2-3,NA,14,TGTGCCAGCAAAGGCCGCTTTAGCACAGATACGCAGTATTTT,CASKGRFSTDTQYF
NA,TRBV15,TRBJ2-2,NA,15,TGTGCCACCAGCAGGGTCCTAGCAGAAACCGGGGAGCTGTTTTTT,CATSRVLAETGELFF
TRBD1,TRBV18,TRBJ1-6,NA,14,TGTGCCAGCTCCCCGGAGGGACAGGGATCACCCCTCCACTTT,CASSPEGQGSPLHF
NA,TRBV5-1,TRBJ2-1,large,15,TGCGCCAGCAGCTTGGTTTACGCGGGCGGGAATGAGCAGTTCTTC,CASSLVYAGGNEQFF
TRBD2,TRBV13,TRBJ2-7,NA,15,TGTGCCAGCAGCCCGGGACTAGCCATCTCCTACGAGCAGTACTTC,CASSPGLAISYEQYF
TRBD2,TRBV4-1,TRBJ2-5,NA,15,TGCGCCAGCAGCCAAGGGCCGGGGGGGCGAGAGACCCAGTACTTC,CASSQGPGGRETQYF
TRBD1,TRBV5-4,TRBJ1-3,few,15,TGTGCCAGCAGCTTGGCAGGGGGTCGAGGAAACACCATATATTTT,CASSLAGGRGNTIYF
NA,TRBV6-1,TRBJ2-3,NA,14,TGTGCCAGCAGTGAAGCGGAGGTACGTAAGACGCAGTATTTT,CASSEAEVRKTQYF